This paragraph reports one T cell receptor (beta chain). The antigen remains undetermined. Profiled with immunoSEQ multiplex PCR; TCRdb holds only in-frame clones, not every one. The sample lists some 33,000 clones, about four fifths occurring once. The CDR3 runs 17 residues. The germline gives CDR1 SGHKS, CDR2 YYEKEE (reference sequence). V gave up 2 bases and J gave up 0 bases, with 12 bases separating them. The record originates from a study of OX40 agonist ivuxolimab in advanced cancers. Study-level background: People who had prior anti-PD-1, anti-PD-L1 or anti-CTLA-4 therapy could take part, and under 50% had some.

Study-level findings and limits: Low clonal expansion, among the lowest seen, marked partial responders at 0.1-3.0 mg/kg. CD4+ T cells averaged fewer expanded clones than CD8+ T cells.

V is TRBV5-5 and J is TRBJ2-6; D is ambiguous. The receptor comes from an adult with an advanced solid tumor such as melanoma, head and neck, liver or kidney cancer. Specimen: CD4+ or CD8+ T cells sorted from blood, collected in a trial of the OX40 agonist ivuxolimab. DNA for the CDR3: TGTGCCAGCAGCTTTTTGACACCGTACTCTGGGGCCAACGTCCTGACTTTC. It is translated as CASSFLTPYSGANVLTF.